The next 29 T cell receptor beta chains were all read from a single sample in a study of cytomegalovirus exposure and HLA in healthy donors. Primers: 60 Vbeta forward and 13 Jbeta reverse. Only in-frame clones appear in the TCRdb table, and some are missing; sequencing was by immunoSEQ multiplex PCR. Among approximately 110,000 clones listed, 73% were seen once. Material: PBMCs. Receptors were obtained from a man between 60 and 75 years old in good health and CMV-seropositive.

In its sample, this clone was seen a few times. V gene TRBV6-1 combines with J gene TRBJ1-1; D may be TRBD1 (6 bases). Germline assignment: CDR1 MNHNS and CDR2 SASEGT. This CDR3 contains 14 residues. Trimming left V 3 bases short and J 1 base short, with 9 bases between. This chain's CDR3 is CASSEQQGNTEAFF. CDR3 DNA sequence: TGTGCCAGCAGTGAGCAACAGGGGAACACTGAAGCTTTCTTT.

The chain links TRBV19 to TRBJ1-1, with TRBD1 as a possible D gene (6 bases). The germline CDR1 and CDR2 sequences are LNHDA and SQIVND (reference sequence). This CDR3 comprises 13 residues. Trimming took off 0 bases at V and 7 bases at J, with 9 bases between the two ends. The CDR3 coding sequence is TGTGCCAGTAGTATAGAAGAACAGGGTGAAGCTTTCTTT. Amino acids: CASSIEEQGEAFF.

CDR3 DNA sequence: TGTGCCAGCAGGACCATACAGGGTACTACCTACGAGCAGTACTTC. Amino acids: CASRTIQGTTYEQYF. The chain carries TRBV6-6 and TRBJ2-7, with D possibly matching TRBD1 (6 bases). In germline, CDR1 is MNHNY, CDR2 SVGAGI (reference sequence). The CDR3 is 15 residues long. The V end was cut by 6 bases, the J end by 2 bases, with 17 bases between.

The gene calls are TRBV6-4 and TRBJ2-3; no firm D call. V was shortened by 3 bases and J by 5 bases, with 12 bases between the two germline ends. Germline V lookup: CDR1 MRHNA, CDR2 SNTAGT. This CDR3 spans 14 amino acids. CDR3: CASSEQLLGDTQYF. For the CDR3, the DNA is TGTGCCAGCAGTGAACAACTATTGGGAGATACGCAGTATTTT.

This clone came up once. V usage is TRBV4-2 and J usage is TRBJ1-1; D gene uncertain. CDR1 and CDR2 from the germline V gene are LGHNA and YNFKEQ. The CDR3 sequence is 14 residues long. V dropped 3 bases and J dropped 1 base, with 9 bases sitting between them. The DNA for the CDR3 is TGTGCCAGCAGCCATTTTGGCAAGAACACTGAAGCTTTCTTT. Translation: CASSHFGKNTEAFF.

This clone was observed a single time. V and J are TRBV30 and TRBJ2-7; possible D gene TRBD1, 6 bases. The CDR3 is made up of 11 amino acids. Trimming left V 4 bases short and J 3 bases short, with 7 bases between. Per the germline V gene, CDR1 is GTSNPN and CDR2 is SVGIG (reference sequence). The CDR3 loop is CAWKDSYEQYF. The CDR3 DNA reads TGTGCCTGGAAGGACAGCTACGAGCAGTACTTC.

This clone was seen just once. The chain links TRBV5-1 to TRBJ2-1; TRBD2 might be the D (5 bases). The V gene lost 2 bases and the J gene lost 9 bases, with 15 bases spanning the gap. The CDR3 sequence is 14 residues long. Germline V lookup: CDR1 SGHRS, CDR2 YFSETQ. This CDR3 is CASSFLTGSAEQFF. The CDR3, as DNA: TGCGCCAGCAGCTTTTTAACGGGGTCCGCTGAGCAGTTCTTC.

V is TRBV21-1 and J is TRBJ2-5; the table's D call, TRBD2, was not checked against the DNA. TRBV21-1 is annotated as a pseudogene. The CDR3 is 16 amino acids. The CDR3 is CASSKARRGNQETQYF. In DNA form, the CDR3 reads TGTGCCAGCAGCAAAGCCCGACGGGGGAACCAAGAGACCCAGTACTTC.

This sequence joins TRBV6-5 and TRBJ2-1; 8 nucleotides line up with TRBD1. The CDR3 consists of 12 residues. V dropped 3 bases and J dropped 10; count of bases not matched to a gene: 2. Per germline, CDR1 MNHEY and CDR2 SVGAGI. The CDR3 region is CASSYGDREQFF. DNA of the CDR3: TGTGCCAGCAGTTATGGGGACAGGGAGCAGTTCTTC.

The rearrangement uses TRBV19 and TRBJ1-4; D uncertain. The V gene's germline CDR1 is LNHDA and CDR2 SQIVND (reference sequence). This CDR3 is 13 amino acids long. V was cut by 10 bases and J by 6 bases, with 15 bases left in between. CDR3 sequence: CATLGYADEKLFF. In DNA form, the CDR3 reads TGTGCCACCCTCGGGTATGCCGATGAAAAACTGTTTTTT.

The chain uses TRBV28 and TRBJ1-5; 8 bases match TRBD1. Germline V gives CDR1 MDHEN, CDR2 SYDVKM. This CDR3 has 15 residues. Germline trimming cut 3 bases from V and 7 bases from J; bases unmatched to any gene: 8. The CDR3 sequence: CASSFPGTGGQPQHF. The CDR3 DNA follows: TGTGCCAGCAGTTTCCCCGGGACAGGCGGGCAGCCCCAGCATTTT.

V and J are TRBV19 and TRBJ2-7, with a tentative D call TRBD2 (6 bases). Trimming shortened V by 1 base and J by 7 bases, and 14 bases separated the two germline ends. Germline assignment: CDR1 LNHDA and CDR2 SQIVND (reference sequence). There are 14 residues in the CDR3. CDR3 sequence: CASSIVGGIGEQYF. As DNA, the CDR3 is TGTGCCAGTAGTATAGTCGGGGGAATAGGAGAGCAGTACTTC.

The V gene is TRBV10-2, the J gene TRBJ2-1, with 11 nucleotides matching TRBD2. J was trimmed by 8 bases and V by 4 bases; bases with no gene match: 13. The CDR3 is 17 residues long. Germline CDR1 reads WSHSY; CDR2 reads SAAADI. CDR3: CASSVETSGGVRDEQFF. The CDR3 DNA reads TGCGCCAGCAGTGTGGAAACTAGCGGGGGTGTAAGGGATGAGCAGTTCTTC.

The count of this clone is one. The CDR3 protein is CASSLTPGLASYEQYF. The CDR3 region has the DNA TGTGCCAGCAGCCTAACGCCTGGACTTGCCTCCTACGAGCAGTACTTC. The genes are TRBV11-2 and TRBJ2-5, with a possible D match to TRBD2 (5 bases). The J call may be incorrect, as the DNA end agrees better with TRBJ2-7. The CDR3 extends over 16 amino acids. Looked up from germline, CDR1 is SGHAT and CDR2 is FQNNGV.

The rearrangement joins TRBV4-1 to TRBJ2-3, with 8 bases identical to TRBD2. V was clipped by 6 bases and J by 9 bases; unmatched bases: 11. Germline CDR1 and CDR2: MGHRA and YSYEKL. This CDR3 comprises 14 residues. CDR3 residues: CASRESGGARTQYF. CDR3 DNA sequence: TGCGCCAGCAGAGAATCCGGGGGGGCAAGGACGCAGTATTTT.

The chain couples TRBV6-1 to TRBJ2-1; the D gene is possibly TRBD1 (5 bases). This CDR3 region has 11 residues. Per the germline V gene, CDR1 is MNHNS and CDR2 is SASEGT. With 3 bases removed from V and 13 bases from J, the gap between germline ends came to 10 bases. Written as DNA, the CDR3 is TGTGCCAGCAGTGAGACAGCGCAACAGTTCTTC. Its translation is CASSETAQQFF.

This clone was seen a single time. The chain joins TRBV25-1 to TRBJ2-3; possible D gene TRBD2, 7 bases. Trimming removed 8 bases at V and 6 bases at J, with 24 bases between. Germline values: CDR1 MGHDK, CDR2 SYGVNS. This CDR3 is 16 amino acids long. CDR3 amino acids: CASPPGDTRTRDTQYF. The CDR3 DNA sequence: TGTGCCAGCCCCCCTGGGGACACAAGGACTAGGGATACGCAGTATTTT. Filled out from reference TRBV25-1 and TRBJ2-3, the complete variable domain reads EADIYQTPRYLVIGTGKKITLECSQTMGHDKMYWYQQDPGMELHLIHYSYGVNSTEKGDLSSESTVSRIRTEHFPLTLESARPSHTSQYLCASPPGDTRTRDTQYFGPGTRLTVL.

Here the CDR3 DNA reads TGCGCCAGCAGCTTACAGGGTTCCCGAGAGACCCAGTACTTC. Translating it yields CASSLQGSRETQYF. This chain uses TRBV5-1 with TRBJ2-5; D perhaps matches TRBD1 (6 bases). The CDR3 extends over 14 amino acids. With 2 bases removed from V and 4 bases from J, the gap between germline ends came to 12 bases. Germline-derived CDR1 and CDR2 are SGHRS and YFSETQ. The full variable domain, in which reference TRBV5-1 and TRBJ2-5 provide the parts outside the CDR3, is KAGVTQTPRYLIKTRGQQVTLSCSPISGHRSVSWYQQTPGQGLQFLFEYFSETQRNKGNFPGRFSGRQFSNSRSEMNVSTLELGDSALYLCASSLQGSRETQYFGPGTRLLVL.

This clone showed up just a few times. This sequence joins TRBV6-6 and TRBJ2-7, with D maybe TRBD1 (6 bases). CDR1 MNHNY and CDR2 SVGAGI come from the germline V gene (reference sequence). Between the trimmed V and J ends, which lost 2 bases and 5 bases, there was a span of 13 bases. This CDR3 is built from 14 residues. For the CDR3, the DNA is TGTGCCAGCAGTTACCCGGGACACTCTAACGAGCAGTACTTC. It encodes CASSYPGHSNEQYF.

The chain is built from TRBV19 and TRBJ2-6; 9 nucleotides line up with TRBD2. Losses at the gene ends were 6 bases for V and 0 bases for J; bases not matched to a gene: 9. Germline CDR1 and CDR2: LNHDA and SQIVND (reference sequence). The CDR3 extends over 18 amino acids. The CDR3 loop reads CASSPQRGVNSGANVLTF. For the CDR3, the DNA is TGTGCCAGTAGCCCACAGCGGGGGGTCAACTCTGGGGCCAACGTCCTGACTTTC.

This chain links TRBV25-1 with TRBJ2-1; perhaps TRBD1 as D (6 bases). Trimming removed 5 bases from V and 1 base from J, with 12 bases in between. The CDR3 covers 15 residues. Germline V lookup: CDR1 MGHDK, CDR2 SYGVNS. The CDR3 DNA reads as TGTGCCAGCAGTAAGGGACACGGGTCCTACAATGAGCAGTTCTTC. This sequence encodes CASSKGHGSYNEQFF.

The V gene is TRBV15, the J gene TRBJ1-4, with D maybe TRBD1 (6 bases). This CDR3 has 16 amino acids. Germline-derived CDR1 and CDR2 are LNHNV and YYDKDF (reference sequence). V was trimmed by 3 bases and J by 1 base, leaving 12 bases between them. The CDR3 region has the DNA TGTGCCACCAGCAGGGGCCTACAGGGAACTAATGAAAAACTGTTTTTT. As protein: CATSRGLQGTNEKLFF. The full variable domain, rest sourced from reference TRBV15 and TRBJ1-4, is DAMVIQNPRYQVTQFGKPVTLSCSQTLNHNVMYWYQQKSSQAPKLLFHYYDKDFNNEADTPDNFQSRRPNTSFCFLDIRSPGLGDTAMYLCATSRGLQGTNEKLFFGSGTQLSVL.

This clone came up a few times. Written as DNA, the CDR3 is TGTGCCTGGAGTCCGGGACTAGCGACGGAGACCCAGTACTTC. Protein product: CAWSPGLATETQYF. The chain combines TRBV30 with TRBJ2-5; 10 positions match TRBD2. Germline-derived CDR1 and CDR2 are GTSNPN and SVGIG (reference sequence). V was clipped by 2 bases and J by 5 bases; unmatched bases: 5. This CDR3 is built from 14 residues.

CDR3 sequence (DNA): TGTGCCAGCAGCAGACAGAACAATCAGCCCCAGCATTTT. Its translation: CASSRQNNQPQHF. V and J are TRBV14 and TRBJ1-5; D possibly corresponds to TRBD1 (5 bases). Trimming took off 5 bases at V and 3 bases at J, with 8 bases between the two ends. This CDR3 has 13 residues. Germline CDR1 SGHDN, CDR2 FVKESK.

The V call is TRBV7-3, the J call TRBJ2-1; D remains unclear. From germline, CDR1 is SGHTA and CDR2 FQGTGA. V lost 2 bases and J 4 bases, leaving 9 bases between the germline ends. The CDR3 contains 14 residues. The CDR3 is CASSLYAGYNEQFF. The CDR3 bases are TGTGCCAGCAGCTTATATGCAGGATACAATGAGCAGTTCTTC.

The chain links TRBV5-1 to TRBJ1-5; D not resolved. Germline lookup yields CDR1 SGHRS and CDR2 YFSETQ. The CDR3 runs to 15 residues. Trimming removed 4 bases at V and 0 bases at J, with 11 bases between. CDR3 residues: CASSATGNSNQPQHF. The CDR3 bases are TGCGCCAGCAGCGCGACGGGAAATAGCAATCAGCCCCAGCATTTT.

This rearrangement joins TRBV9 to TRBJ2-5, with a weak D call TRBD2 (6 bases). CDR3 length: 15 residues. Trimming stripped 0 bases from V and 1 base from J, with 10 bases between. In germline, CDR1 is SGDLS, CDR2 YYNGEE. As DNA, the CDR3 is TGTGCCAGCAGCGTAGGGCAGGGAGGCCAAGAGACCCAGTACTTC. Its translation: CASSVGQGGQETQYF.

This clone appeared a single time. The chain has TRBV5-6 and TRBJ2-7, with TRBD1 matching 11 bases. Trimming took 5 bases from V and 5 from J; bases not matched to a gene: 12. Per germline, CDR1 SGHDT and CDR2 YYEEEE. The CDR3 extends over 16 amino acids. CDR3 sequence: CASRKTRRDRGDEQYF. The CDR3 DNA reads as TGTGCCAGCAGAAAGACCCGCCGGGACAGGGGGGACGAGCAGTACTTC.

The V call is TRBV29-1, the J call TRBJ2-7; TRBD2 matches at 8 bases. The CDR3 consists of 13 residues. Trimming removed 5 bases from V and 3 bases from J; junction bases left unmatched: 6. Germline V gives CDR1 SQVTM, CDR2 ANQGSEA. CDR3 sequence: CSVRGGTFYEQYF. The CDR3 nucleotides are TGCAGCGTTCGGGGGGGGACCTTCTACGAGCAGTACTTC.